The 14 T cell receptor beta chains listed next were all sequenced from one sample in a study of response to subunit inactivated influenza vaccine. TCRdb independently ran MiXCR on the RT-PCR reads; one entry per CDR3 protein. The sample lists a few hundred thousand distinct CDR3 sequences, 14% seen once, with 11% in the top ten. Sequencing used PBMCs from blood, obtained 12 days after vaccination. The origin of the receptors is a man aged 45-65 years who received an inactivated influenza vaccine.

This clonotype has more than one count but fewer than ten. The V call is TRBV29-1, the J call TRBJ1-1, with D unresolved. This CDR3 has 13 amino acids. From germline, CDR1 is SQVTM and CDR2 ANQGSEA. V lost 3 bases and J lost 0, with 8 bases in between. CDR3 nucleotides: TGCAGCGTTGATCGGGGTGTGAACACTGAAGCTTTCTTT. Its protein product is CSVDRGVNTEAFF.

V usage is TRBV18 and J usage is TRBJ2-3; weak D call: TRBD1 (6 bases). The CDR3 has 16 amino acids. Germline V gene lookup returns CDR1 KGHSH and CDR2 LQKENI. With 3 bases removed from V and 2 bases from J, the gap between germline ends came to 15 bases. The CDR3 sequence: CASSPTLQGNTDTQYF. The CDR3 DNA reads as TGTGCCAGCTCACCCACCTTACAGGGTAACACAGATACGCAGTATTTT.

This clonotype occurred a few times. The V call is TRBV20-1, the J call TRBJ2-3; 7 positions agree with TRBD1. Germline CDR1 reads DFQATT; CDR2 reads SNEGSKA (reference sequence). The CDR3 has 14 residues. Losses at the gene ends were 3 bases for V and 2 bases for J; bases not matched to a gene: 5. Here the CDR3 DNA reads TGCAGTGCTAGGGGACAGCTTAACACAGATACGCAGTATTTT. Amino acids: CSARGQLNTDTQYF.

V gene TRBV5-1 combines with J gene TRBJ1-4; D gene ambiguous. The CDR3 contains 13 residues. V was cut by 5 bases and J by 0 bases, with 5 bases left in between. Germline CDR1 is SGHRS and CDR2 is YFSETQ. Here the CDR3 DNA reads TGCGCCAGCAGGGATCCAACTAATGAAAAACTGTTTTTT. Translation: CASRDPTNEKLFF.

This chain links TRBV6-2 or TRBV6-3 with TRBJ2-7; D is uncertain. The V end was cut by 6 bases, the J end by 2 bases, with 14 bases between. The CDR3 length is 14 residues. The germline V gene encodes CDR1 MNHEY and CDR2 SVGEGT. CDR3 sequence reads: CASRVGLVPYEQYF. DNA for the CDR3: TGTGCCAGCAGAGTGGGCCTTGTTCCCTACGAGCAGTACTTC.

This clonotype was counted only a few times. This chain connects TRBV20-1 to TRBJ2-1; D gene uncertain. In germline, CDR1 is DFQATT, CDR2 SNEGSKA (reference sequence). Trimming left V 5 bases short and J 3 bases short, with 11 bases between. The CDR3 sequence is 13 residues long. CDR3 sequence: CSAYRAGYNEQFF. DNA for the CDR3: TGCAGTGCTTACCGCGCAGGCTACAATGAGCAGTTCTTC.

The chain employs TRBV24-1 and TRBJ2-1; D possibly corresponds to TRBD1 (6 bases). Germline V gene sequence: CDR1 KGHDR, CDR2 SFDVKD. The CDR3 is made up of 14 amino acids. The V and J ends lost 7 bases and 5 bases respectively, with 14 bases between them. The CDR3: CATSEDSSNNEQFF. CDR3 in DNA: TGTGCCACCAGCGAGGACAGCTCAAACAATGAGCAGTTCTTC.

At least ten counts were recorded for this clonotype. The chain links TRBV3-1 to TRBJ2-1; D gene ambiguous. With 1 base removed from V and 6 bases from J, the gap between germline ends came to 13 bases. The CDR3 is 15 residues long. CDR1 LGHDT and CDR2 YNNKEL come from the germline V gene (reference sequence). CDR3 nucleotides: TGTGCCAGCAGCCAAGGTAGTATAGCCTCCAATGAGCAGTTCTTC. This encodes CASSQGSIASNEQFF.

This clonotype turned up a few times. The V call is TRBV12-3 or TRBV12-4, the J call TRBJ2-6; no firm D call. Trimming took 5 bases from V and 3 from J, leaving 11 bases between them. This CDR3 is built from 15 residues. CDR3 DNA: TGTGCCAGCAGTCCCGGTAAAGGTGGGGCCAACGTCCTGACTTTC. Translation: CASSPGKGGANVLTF.

The DNA of the CDR3 is TGCGCCAGCAGCCAAGGGACAGGCCTAAGGCTCTACGAGCAGTACTTC. Protein product: CASSQGTGLRLYEQYF. This sequence joins TRBV4-1 and TRBJ2-7; 7 bases match TRBD1. V was clipped by 1 base and J by 3 bases; unmatched bases: 9. Per the germline V gene, CDR1 is MGHRA and CDR2 is YSYEKL. The CDR3 is 16 amino acids.

The chain recombines TRBV6-5 with TRBJ2-3, with no clear D. The V end was cut by 2 bases, the J end by 2 bases, with 11 bases between. Germline V gene lookup returns CDR1 MNHEY and CDR2 SVGAGI. This CDR3 has 15 residues. This chain's CDR3 is CASSYGYSNTDTQYF. In nucleotides, the CDR3 is TGTGCCAGCAGTTACGGATACTCGAACACAGATACGCAGTATTTT.

This clonotype showed up just a few times. The chain recombines TRBV4-3 with TRBJ2-4; perhaps TRBD1 as D (6 bases). The germline V and J ends were trimmed by 0 bases and 7 bases, with 13 bases remaining between them. Per the germline V gene, CDR1 is LGHNA and CDR2 is YSLEER. CDR3 size: 15 residues. This CDR3 reads CASSQDLGGSNIQYF. Written as DNA, the CDR3 is TGCGCCAGCAGCCAAGATTTAGGGGGTAGTAACATTCAGTACTTC.

This clonotype was found a few times. This chain uses TRBV6-5 with TRBJ1-2; D uncertain. This CDR3 has 14 amino acids. Germline V lookup: CDR1 MNHEY, CDR2 SVGAGI. V lost 0 bases and J lost 2, with 7 bases in between. The CDR3 DNA sequence: TGTGCCAGCAGTTACTCAGCAACGAACTATGGCTACACCTTC. This encodes CASSYSATNYGYTF.

Concerning this clonotype: At one end, the junction sequence differs from germline, possibly due to a read error. The chain carries TRBV6-5 and TRBJ2-5, with D unclear. Germline loops: CDR1 MNHEY, CDR2 SVGAGI. There are 15 residues in the CDR3. The CDR3 DNA is TGTGCCAGCGGTTACCCGGCTGGTCGGGAAGAGACCCAGTACTTC. This encodes CASGYPAGREETQYF.